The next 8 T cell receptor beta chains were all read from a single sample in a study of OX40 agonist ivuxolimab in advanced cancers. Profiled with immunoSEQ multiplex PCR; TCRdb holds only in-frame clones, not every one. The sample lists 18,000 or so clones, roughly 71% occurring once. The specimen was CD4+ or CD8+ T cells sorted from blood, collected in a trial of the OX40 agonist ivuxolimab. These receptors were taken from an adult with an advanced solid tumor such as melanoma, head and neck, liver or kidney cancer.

CDR3 sequence: CASSSGLITDTQYF. The CDR3 bases are TGTGCCAGCAGTTCGGGACTTATCACAGATACGCAGTATTTT. This sequence joins TRBV6-5 and TRBJ2-3; TRBD2 might be the D (6 bases). This CDR3 has 14 residues. V dropped 4 bases and J dropped 2 bases, with 10 bases sitting between them. Germline loops: CDR1 MNHEY, CDR2 SVGAGI.

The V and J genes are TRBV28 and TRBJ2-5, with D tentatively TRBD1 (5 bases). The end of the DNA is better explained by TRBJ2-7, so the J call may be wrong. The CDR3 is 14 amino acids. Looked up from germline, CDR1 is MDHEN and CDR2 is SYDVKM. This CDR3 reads CASSPLDTSYEQYF. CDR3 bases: TGTGCCAGCAGCCCTCTGGACACTTCCTACGAGCAGTACTTC.

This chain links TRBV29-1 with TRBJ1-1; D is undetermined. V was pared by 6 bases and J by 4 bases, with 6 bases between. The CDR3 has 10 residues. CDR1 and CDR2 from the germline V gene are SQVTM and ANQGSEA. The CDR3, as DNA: TGCAGCGTGGGCGGCACTGAAGCTTTCTTT. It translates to CSVGGTEAFF. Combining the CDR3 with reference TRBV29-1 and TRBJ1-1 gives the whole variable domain SAVISQKPSRDICQRGTSLTIQCQVDSQVTMMFWYRQQPGQSLTLIATANQGSEATYESGFVIDKFPISRPNLTFSTLTVSNMSPEDSSIYLCSVGGTEAFFGQGTRLTVV.

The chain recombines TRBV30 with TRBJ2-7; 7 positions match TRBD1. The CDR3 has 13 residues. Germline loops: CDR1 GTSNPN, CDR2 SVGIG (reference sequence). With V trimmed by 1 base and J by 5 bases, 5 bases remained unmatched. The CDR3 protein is CAWSALTGNEQYF. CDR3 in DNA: TGTGCCTGGAGTGCCCTGACAGGGAACGAGCAGTACTTC.

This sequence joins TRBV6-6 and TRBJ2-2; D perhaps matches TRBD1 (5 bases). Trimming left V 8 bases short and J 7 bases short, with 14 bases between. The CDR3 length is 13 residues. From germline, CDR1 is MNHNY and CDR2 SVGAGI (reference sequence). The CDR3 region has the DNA TGTGCCAGCTGGATAGGGGCCGACGGGGAGCTGTTTTTT. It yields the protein CASWIGADGELFF.

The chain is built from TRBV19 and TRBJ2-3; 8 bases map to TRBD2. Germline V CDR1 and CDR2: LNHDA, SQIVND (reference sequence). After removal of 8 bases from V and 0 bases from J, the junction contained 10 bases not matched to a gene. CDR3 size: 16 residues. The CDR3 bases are TGTGCCAGTCAACCCTTACTAGCGGCTAGCACAGATACGCAGTATTTT. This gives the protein CASQPLLAASTDTQYF. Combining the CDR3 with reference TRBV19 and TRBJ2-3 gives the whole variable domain DGGITQSPKYLFRKEGQNVTLSCEQNLNHDAMYWYRQDPGQGLRLIYYSQIVNDFQKGDIAEGYSVSREKKESFPLTVTSAQKNPTAFYLCASQPLLAASTDTQYFGPGTRLTVL.

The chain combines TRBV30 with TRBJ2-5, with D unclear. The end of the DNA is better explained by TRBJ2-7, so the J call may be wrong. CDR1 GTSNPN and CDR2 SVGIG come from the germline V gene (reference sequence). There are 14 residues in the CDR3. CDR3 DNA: TGTGCCTGGAATTCCATACGGACCGCTAACGAGCAGTACTTC. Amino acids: CAWNSIRTANEQYF.

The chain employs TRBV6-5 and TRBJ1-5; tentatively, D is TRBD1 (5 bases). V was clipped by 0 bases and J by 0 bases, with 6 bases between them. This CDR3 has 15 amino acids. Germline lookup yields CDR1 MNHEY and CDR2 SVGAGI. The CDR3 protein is CASSYSTDSNQPQHF. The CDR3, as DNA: TGTGCCAGCAGTTACTCGACAGATAGCAATCAGCCCCAGCATTTT.